These 28 T cell receptor beta chains came from one sample sequenced in a study of PD-L1 blockade in urothelial cancer. Sample time point: pretreatment peripheral blood. Clones were read by immunoSEQ multiplex PCR, and TCRdb kept only the in-frame ones, dropping some. The sample includes under 95,000 clones, around 83% of them seen just once. Source: PBMCs, taken around atezolizumab (anti-PD-L1) treatment. These receptors were collected from a woman between 70 and 85 years old with urothelial cancer.

This rearrangement joins TRBV6-4 to TRBJ2-1, with 11 bases that match TRBD2. The CDR3 is made up of 15 amino acids. V shed 5 bases and J 0 bases; nucleotides not matched to a gene: 0. Germline CDR1 reads MRHNA; CDR2 reads SNTAGT. Here the CDR3 reads CASSTSGSSYNEQFF. CDR3 bases: TGTGCCAGCAGTACTAGCGGGAGCTCCTACAATGAGCAGTTCTTC.

The rearrangement uses TRBV7-2 and TRBJ1-2; no definite D call. CDR1 SGHTA and CDR2 FQGNSA come from the germline V gene. Trimming shortened V by 2 bases and J by 10 bases, and 8 bases separated the two germline ends. This CDR3 contains 11 residues. CDR3 DNA sequence: TGTGCCAGCAGCTTACGCGAGGACTACACCTTC. This encodes CASSLREDYTF. Variable domain in full (rest from reference TRBV7-2 and TRBJ1-2): GAGVSQSPSNKVTEKGKDVELRCDPISGHTALYWYRQSLGQGLEFLIYFQGNSAPDKSGLPSDRFSAERTGGSVSTLTIQRTQQEDSAVYLCASSLREDYTFGSGTRLTVV.

In this sample, this clone turned up once. V is TRBV29-1 and J is TRBJ1-2, with TRBD1 matching over 8 bases. This CDR3 comprises 13 residues. Germline CDR1 reads SQVTM; CDR2 reads ANQGSEA. V lost 2 bases and J lost 8; bases outside the gene matches: 7. CDR3 region: CSVELWTGSGYTF. The CDR3 DNA is TGCAGCGTTGAATTATGGACAGGGAGCGGCTACACCTTC. Full variable domain (missing parts from reference TRBV29-1 and TRBJ1-2): SAVISQKPSRDICQRGTSLTIQCQVDSQVTMMFWYRQQPGQSLTLIATANQGSEATYESGFVIDKFPISRPNLTFSTLTVSNMSPEDSSIYLCSVELWTGSGYTFGSGTRLTVV.

The chain uses TRBV2 and TRBJ2-2, with D tentatively TRBD2 (5 bases). Germline-derived CDR1 and CDR2 are SNHLY and FYNNEI. V shed 7 bases and J shed 1 base, with 13 bases lying between them. The CDR3 contains 15 residues. The CDR3 DNA sequence: TGTGCCAGCACCCGTGGCGGAGGGAACACCGGGGAGCTGTTTTTT. The encoded protein is CASTRGGGNTGELFF.

The sample holds one count of this clone. This chain links TRBV9 with TRBJ2-1, with 10 nucleotides matching TRBD2. CDR1 SGDLS and CDR2 YYNGEE come from the germline V gene. The CDR3 is made up of 16 amino acids. With 0 bases clipped from V and 7 bases from J, the junction kept 7 bases outside the gene matches. The CDR3 protein is CASSVAASSGGNEQFF. DNA for the CDR3: TGTGCCAGCAGCGTAGCGGCGTCTAGCGGGGGTAATGAGCAGTTCTTC.

This clone was seen once. The chain employs TRBV9 and TRBJ1-4; D possibly corresponds to TRBD1 (6 bases). The CDR3 totals 17 residues. V lost 7 bases and J 3 bases, leaving 22 bases between the germline ends. CDR1 is SGDLS and CDR2 is YYNGEE in the germline V gene. CDR3 coding DNA: TGTGCCAGCCCCTACGAATATGAGACAGGTTCTAATGAAAAACTGTTTTTT. Protein: CASPYEYETGSNEKLFF.

In this sample, this clone turned up once. V gene TRBV30 combines with J gene TRBJ2-1; 8 nucleotides agree with TRBD2. CDR1 and CDR2 (germline): GTSNPN, SVGIG (reference sequence). The CDR3 extends over 14 amino acids. Unmatched junction bases numbered 6, after V lost 2 bases and J lost 6 bases. CDR3 protein: CAWSYPGGTNEQFF. The DNA for the CDR3 is TGTGCCTGGAGTTACCCGGGGGGGACCAATGAGCAGTTCTTC.

This chain uses TRBV5-1 with TRBJ1-2, with 8 bases matching TRBD1. CDR1 and CDR2 from the germline V gene are SGHRS and YFSETQ. The CDR3 runs 14 residues. The junction had 1 base not matched to a gene; V was cut back by 0 bases and J by 3 bases. The CDR3 DNA is TGCGCCAGCAGCTTGGCGACAGGGGACTATGGCTACACCTTC. Translating gives CASSLATGDYGYTF.

This chain links TRBV7-2 with TRBJ2-7; TRBD2 is a possible D gene (5 bases). This CDR3 is built from 16 residues. V lost 0 bases to trimming and J lost 3 bases, with 15 bases between them. CDR1 and CDR2 from the germline V gene are SGHTA and FQGNSA. CDR3 amino acids: CASSLASGGYSYEQYF. In DNA form, the CDR3 reads TGTGCCAGCAGCTTAGCGAGTGGAGGATACAGCTACGAGCAGTACTTC.

The V call is TRBV11-3, the J call TRBJ2-3; tentative D call: TRBD1 (6 bases). Trimming removed 2 bases at V and 8 bases at J, with 14 bases between. CDR1 and CDR2 (germline): SGHNT, YENEEA. There are 14 residues in the CDR3. In DNA form, the CDR3 reads TGTGCCAGCAGCTTATCCAGGGGAGTTGGTACGCAGTATTTT. Translated: CASSLSRGVGTQYF.

The chain couples TRBV7-7 to TRBJ2-7, with 7 nucleotides matching TRBD1. The CDR3 extends over 13 amino acids. With V trimmed by 5 bases and J by 2 bases, 3 bases remained unmatched. CDR1 is SSHAT and CDR2 is FNYEAQ in the germline V gene (reference sequence). CDR3 residues: CASSEGQAYEQYF. The CDR3 nucleotides read TGTGCCAGCAGCGAAGGACAGGCCTACGAGCAGTACTTC.

V gene TRBV5-4 combines with J gene TRBJ2-1; 7 nucleotides match TRBD1. The ends lost 4 bases at V and 6 bases at J; junction bases unmatched: 4. This CDR3 contains 13 residues. Per the germline V gene, CDR1 is SGHNT and CDR2 is YYREEE (reference sequence). CDR3 coding DNA: TGTGCCAGCAGCAGGGACAGAACCAATGAGCAGTTCTTC. Amino acid sequence: CASSRDRTNEQFF.

The V and J genes are TRBV11-3 and TRBJ1-2, with D possibly matching TRBD1 (6 bases). V was clipped by 5 bases and J by 10 bases, with 17 bases between them. Germline V gene lookup returns CDR1 SGHNT and CDR2 YENEEA. The CDR3 runs 13 residues. CDR3 protein: CASSRTTGLDYTF. Here the CDR3 DNA reads TGTGCCAGCAGCCGTACGACAGGCCTAGACTACACCTTC.

CDR3 sequence reads: CASSQDRHPGAYGYTF. The CDR3 DNA is TGCGCCAGCAGCCAAGATAGACACCCAGGGGCCTATGGCTACACCTTC. V is TRBV4-1 and J is TRBJ1-2, with TRBD1 as a possible D gene (6 bases). V gave up 0 bases and J gave up 4 bases, with 15 bases separating them. CDR3 length: 16 residues. Germline assignment: CDR1 MGHRA and CDR2 YSYEKL.

This clone was detected once. The chain links TRBV5-1 to TRBJ2-1; 10 positions agree with TRBD1. The J segment lost 6 bases and the V segment lost 4 bases, leaving 10 bases of the junction unmatched. There are 16 residues in the CDR3. Germline values: CDR1 SGHRS, CDR2 YFSETQ. The CDR3 spells CASSTEPGTGVNEQFF. The CDR3 DNA is TGCGCCAGCAGCACCGAGCCCGGGACAGGGGTCAATGAGCAGTTCTTC.

The chain carries TRBV30 and TRBJ2-7; 7 bases line up with TRBD1. Germline V lookup: CDR1 GTSNPN, CDR2 SVGIG (reference sequence). CDR3 length: 14 amino acids. J lost 2 bases, V lost 2 bases, and 6 bases had no gene match. DNA for the CDR3: TGTGCCTGGAGTCCCGGGACAGTTCCCTACGAGCAGTACTTC. Its protein product is CAWSPGTVPYEQYF.

V usage is TRBV5-1 and J usage is TRBJ2-1, with TRBD1 matching 7 bases. The CDR3 has 16 residues. The germline V gene has CDR1 SGHRS and CDR2 YFSETQ. J gave up 2 bases and V 4 bases, and 9 bases lay outside the gene matches. CDR3 sequence (DNA): TGCGCCAGCAGCCCGGGGACAGCCCGCGCCTACAATGAGCAGTTCTTC. Protein product: CASSPGTARAYNEQFF.

The rearrangement uses TRBV7-9 and TRBJ2-1, with a weak D call TRBD2 (5 bases). V was shortened by 8 bases and J by 5 bases, with 13 bases between the two germline ends. Germline V CDR1 and CDR2: SEHNR, FQNEAQ (reference sequence). This CDR3 is 13 amino acids long. The CDR3, as DNA: TGTGCCAGCGGAAGCGGAGCCCACAATGAGCAGTTCTTC. Translated: CASGSGAHNEQFF.

V is TRBV28 and J is TRBJ2-5, with TRBD2 as a possible D gene (6 bases). From germline, CDR1 is MDHEN and CDR2 SYDVKM. The V and J ends lost 8 bases and 4 bases respectively, with 17 bases between them. The CDR3 totals 14 residues. The CDR3 nucleotides are TGTGCCAGCTGCACCTTGGGAGCGGGAGAGACCCAGTACTTC. The encoded protein is CASCTLGAGETQYF.

This clone has a single count. V is TRBV7-9 and J is TRBJ2-2, with a tentative D call TRBD1 (6 bases). CDR1 and CDR2 from the germline V gene are SEHNR and FQNEAQ (reference sequence). CDR3 length: 15 amino acids. Between the trimmed V and J ends, which lost 5 bases and 3 bases, there was a span of 13 bases. The CDR3 is CASSAPGQDTGELFF. CDR3 nucleotides: TGTGCCAGCAGCGCACCGGGACAAGACACCGGGGAGCTGTTTTTT. Full variable domain (outside the CDR3, taken from reference TRBV7-9 and TRBJ2-2): DTGVSQNPRHKITKRGQNVTFRCDPISEHNRLYWYRQTLGQGPEFLTYFQNEAQLEKSRLLSDRFSAERPKGSFSTLEIQRTEQGDSAMYLCASSAPGQDTGELFFGEGSRLTVL.

The V gene is TRBV29-1, the J gene TRBJ2-2; a weak D match, TRBD2 (6 bases). Trimming removed 7 bases at V and 6 bases at J, with 12 bases between. Germline loops: CDR1 SQVTM, CDR2 ANQGSEA. The CDR3 runs to 12 residues. The CDR3 nucleotides are TGCAGCGGGAGGTGGGAGGCCGGGGAGCTGTTTTTT. It yields the protein CSGRWEAGELFF.

This chain connects TRBV10-1 to TRBJ2-5; 9 nucleotides line up with TRBD1. The J segment lost 2 bases and the V segment lost 4 bases, leaving 5 bases of the junction unmatched. Per germline, CDR1 WNHNN and CDR2 SYGVQD (reference sequence). There are 15 residues in the CDR3. The CDR3 protein is CASSGGTGPQETQYF. The DNA for the CDR3 is TGCGCCAGCAGTGGGGGGACAGGGCCACAAGAGACCCAGTACTTC.

This rearrangement joins TRBV7-3 to TRBJ2-3, with TRBD2 identical over 7 bases. V lost 2 bases to trimming and J lost 3 bases; unmatched junction nucleotides: 8. This CDR3 contains 16 residues. From germline, CDR1 is SGHTA and CDR2 FQGTGA. CDR3 nucleotide sequence: TGTGCCAGCAGCTTAGAAGGGGCTAGCGGAACAGATACGCAGTATTTT. It yields the protein CASSLEGASGTDTQYF.

The chain uses TRBV7-2 and TRBJ1-2; perhaps TRBD1 as D (5 bases). Germline V gives CDR1 SGHTA, CDR2 FQGNSA. The CDR3 is 16 amino acids. The V and J ends lost 0 bases and 7 bases respectively, with 18 bases between them. The CDR3 sequence is CASSLAFWGEGGGYTF. The CDR3 bases are TGTGCCAGCAGCTTAGCGTTTTGGGGGGAGGGTGGTGGCTACACCTTC.

The sample holds one count of this clone. The V and J genes are TRBV7-6 and TRBJ2-7, with a weak D call TRBD1 (6 bases). V was trimmed by 4 bases and J by 2 bases, leaving 15 bases between them. Looked up from germline, CDR1 is SGHVS and CDR2 is FNYEAQ. The CDR3 spans 15 residues. The CDR3 sequence: CASSWREGVTYEQYF. The CDR3 region has the DNA TGTGCCAGCAGCTGGAGAGAGGGGGTAACCTACGAGCAGTACTTC.

As DNA, the CDR3 is TGTGCCAGTAGTATAAACAGGAACACTGAAGCTTTCTTT. It is translated as CASSINRNTEAFF. J is TRBJ1-1 and V is TRBV19; D call uncertain. This CDR3 spans 13 amino acids. Looked up from germline, CDR1 is LNHDA and CDR2 is SQIVND (reference sequence). V was clipped by 2 bases and J by 1 base, with 5 bases between them.

DNA of the CDR3: TGTGCCAGCAGCCGAACCGGGGTCCAAGAGACCCAGTACTTC. Amino acids: CASSRTGVQETQYF. The J gene is TRBJ2-5, the V gene TRBV5-5; TRBD2 is a possible D gene (5 bases). The CDR3 is 14 amino acids. Germline V gene sequence: CDR1 SGHKS, CDR2 YYEKEE (reference sequence). The germline V and J ends were trimmed by 4 bases and 1 base, with 11 bases remaining between them.

This clone was recorded only once. The rearrangement uses TRBV5-4 and TRBJ1-1; 7 positions agree with TRBD1. J lost 3 bases, V lost 1 base, and 6 bases had no gene match. The CDR3 contains 15 residues. Germline CDR1 is SGHNT and CDR2 is YYREEE (reference sequence). CDR3 nucleotides: TGTGCCAGCAGCTTGCGTAGGGGGCCGGACACTGAAGCTTTCTTT. It translates to CASSLRRGPDTEAFF.